This is a list of T cell receptor beta chains from one sample in a study of beta chain features in type 1 diabetes. Some clones are missing from TCRdb's copy, which holds only in-frame ones; the method was immunoSEQ multiplex PCR. This sample has 620,000 or so clones, with roughly 15% found just once. The sequencing input was naive CD4+ T cells from blood. The origin of the receptors is a man between 18 and 29 years old in good health. Each CDR3 is given with its conserved first and last residue. Each record gives: J gene, V gene, clone size, D gene, CDR3 DNA, CDR3 protein. D genes are given only for firm matches. Part of the rows lack a size; the others show once, few, many or a class for expanded clones.

TRBJ1-2	TRBV5-8	NA	NA	TGTGCCAGCAGCAGGAGGACAGTTAACTATGGCTACACCTTC	CASSRRTVNYGYTF
TRBJ1-1	TRBV4-3	NA	TRBD1	TGCGCCAGCAGCCAAGATTACCGGGACAGAAGGGAAGCTTTCTTT	CASSQDYRDRREAFF
TRBJ1-2	TRBV4-1	NA	NA	TGCGCCAGCAGTTTATCGGGCTATGGCTACACCTTC	CASSLSGYGYTF
TRBJ2-7	TRBV7-2	few	NA	TGTGCCAGCAGCTTAGCGATAGAATTTGAGCAGTACTTC	CASSLAIEFEQYF
TRBJ1-2	TRBV9	NA	TRBD1	TGTGCCAGCAGCGTAGGGACAGGGAATGGCTACACCTTC	CASSVGTGNGYTF
TRBJ2-5	TRBV7-9	NA	NA	TGTGCCAGCAGCTTAGGGGGACATCTCGAGACCCAGTACTTC	CASSLGGHLETQYF
TRBJ1-5	TRBV7-2	NA	NA	TGTGCCAGCAGCTTAAGACGGCAGATAAATCAGCCCCAGCATTTT	CASSLRRQINQPQHF
TRBJ2-5	TRBV18	NA	TRBD2	TGTGCCAGCTCACGGTCGACTAGCGGGAACCAAGAGACCCAGTACTTC	CASSRSTSGNQETQYF
TRBJ2-3	TRBV5-1	few	NA	TGCGCCAGCCGGGACACCAGTAGCACAGATACGCAGTATTTT	CASRDTSSTDTQYF
TRBJ2-4	TRBV29-1	NA	TRBD1	TGCAGCGCCTCACAGGGGACAAAAAACATTCAGTACTTC	CSASQGTKNIQYF
TRBJ1-5	TRBV7-8	few	TRBD1	TGTGCCAGCAGCCTATATTGGGACAGGGAAGATCAGCCCCAGCATTTT	CASSLYWDREDQPQHF
TRBJ2-3	TRBV6-1	NA	NA	TGTGCCAGCAGCCCCGGGGGGCTAGGCACAGATACGCAGTATTTT	CASSPGGLGTDTQYF
TRBJ2-7	TRBV21-1	NA	NA	TGTGCCAGCAGCAAAGCAGCGGACAGGGGTTTTTCCTACGAGCAGTACTTC	CASSKAADRGFSYEQYF
TRBJ2-1	TRBV10-3	many	TRBD1	TGTGCCATCGCCCGGACAGGGTCCTACAATGAGCAGTTCTTC	CAIARTGSYNEQFF
TRBJ1-1	TRBV18	NA	NA	TGTGCCAGCTCACCAATCGGGGTGAACACTGAAGCTTTCTTT	CASSPIGVNTEAFF
TRBJ2-7	TRBV5-1	NA	NA	TGCGCCAGCAGCTTAGGAGCGGCGGTCTACGAGCAGTACTTC	CASSLGAAVYEQYF
TRBJ1-2	TRBV4-2	NA	TRBD1	TGTGCCAGCAGCCCCGACAGGGGCGCCAACTATGGCTACACCTTC	CASSPDRGANYGYTF
TRBJ1-2	TRBV9	NA	TRBD1	TGTGCCAGCAGCGAGGGGACAGGGCATACTAACTATGGCTACACCTTC	CASSEGTGHTNYGYTF
TRBJ2-1	TRBV27	NA	NA	TGTGCCAGCAGTTTTAATGGTCGCCTCAATGAGCAGTTCTTC	CASSFNGRLNEQFF
TRBJ2-6	TRBV2	few	NA	TGTGCCAGCAGGGGGCCTGGGGCCAACGTCCTGACTTTC	CASRGPGANVLTF
TRBJ1-2	TRBV30	NA	NA	TGTGCCTGGAAAAGCCCCTATGGCTACACCTTC	CAWKSPYGYTF
TRBJ2-7	TRBV27	NA	TRBD1	TGTGCCAGCAGTTACGGGGACAGGGGTGGCGAGCAGTACTTC	CASSYGDRGGEQYF
TRBJ1-1	TRBV25-1	few	TRBD1	TGTGCCAGCAGTGAATTTAGGGGGCCCGGGGCTTTCTTT	CASSEFRGPGAFF
TRBJ1-1	TRBV5-8	NA	NA	TGTGCCAGCAGCTTGGGAGACGGGCGTGTGGAAGCTTTCTTT	CASSLGDGRVEAFF
TRBJ1-1	TRBV2	few	NA	TGTGCCAGCAGCCGGATGAACACTGAAGCTTTCTTT	CASSRMNTEAFF